This T cell receptor beta chain was sequenced in a study of preoperative IRX-2 immunotherapy in early breast cancer (dated by TCRdb to the late 2010s). This sample's treatment or condition label indicates: preoperative locoregional IRX-2 cytokine immunotherapy. The samples were obtained from a phase Ib study in which preoperative, locoregional IRX-2 cytokine immunotherapy intended to prime immune responses was tested. Donors were patients with early-stage breast cancer who received IRX-2 before surgery. Libraries were built with the immunoSEQ multiplex PCR assay. The table comes from immuneACCESS by way of TCRdb, which keeps in-frame sequences with V and J called. Part of the clones is missing from these tables; in studies checked, under half for an unresolved V gene and the rest for unknown reasons. The sample has tens of thousands of clones on record, roughly four fifths of them singletons. Together, the top ten hold nearly 2.5% of the sample.

This clone was detected once. Its cognate antigen has yet to be identified. No per-base quality is available; no much larger clone lies one base away. Material: lymph node tissue, obtained from a patient treated with IRX-2 immunotherapy. The sequence was collected from a human donor with breast cancer.

CDR3 sequence: CASSVGRGTGELFF. In nucleotide form, the sequence is TGTGCCAGTAGTGTAGGGCGTGGGACCGGGGAGCTGTTTTTT. This receptor chain uses TRBV19 and TRBJ2-2; no confident D gene assignment can be made. The CDR1 and CDR2 encoded by the germline V gene (reference sequence) are LNHDA and SQIVND. V lost 5 bases and J lost 5 bases; the stretch between them is 12 bases long. The CDR3 starts with the cysteine, ends with the phenylalanine, and has 14 residues. The DNA shown is the 42-base CDR3, in frame from base 1. The CDR3, completed at both ends by the reference TRBV19 and TRBJ2-2 genes, gives the full variable domain DGGITQSPKYLFRKEGQNVTLSCEQNLNHDAMYWYRQDPGQGLRLIYYSQIVNDFQKGDIAEGYSVSREKKESFPLTVTSAQKNPTAFYLCASSVGRGTGELFFGEGSRLTVL.